There are a few counts of the clone carrying this T cell receptor (beta chain). Its antigen is still unknown. The sample is drawn from a study of CD8 T cells in ankylosing spondylitis. Findings and caveats of the study: Several highly homologous variants made up a TCR beta motif, and this motif appeared characteristic of ankylosing spondylitis blood.

Quantitative barcoded 5'-RACE was used to prepare TCR beta libraries. MiXCR, applied by TCRdb to the 5' RACE reads, yields one record per CDR3 protein. The sample carries around 770,000 distinct CDR3 sequences, roughly 10% recorded once. The sample was blood, either unsorted or a sorted T cell fraction (not recorded which). The clonotype originates from a male donor with ankylosing spondylitis.

The CDR3 reads CASSPTPGGGSSYNEQFF. CDR3 DNA: TGTGCCAGCAGCCCGACCCCTGGTGGGGGTAGCTCCTACAATGAGCAGTTCTTC. The rearrangement links TRBV6-4 to TRBJ2-1; possibly TRBD1 or TRBD2 for D (5 bases each). V was cut by 6 bases and J by 0 bases, with 21 bases left in between. The CDR3 totals 18 residues. Germline values: CDR1 MRHNA, CDR2 SNTAGT.